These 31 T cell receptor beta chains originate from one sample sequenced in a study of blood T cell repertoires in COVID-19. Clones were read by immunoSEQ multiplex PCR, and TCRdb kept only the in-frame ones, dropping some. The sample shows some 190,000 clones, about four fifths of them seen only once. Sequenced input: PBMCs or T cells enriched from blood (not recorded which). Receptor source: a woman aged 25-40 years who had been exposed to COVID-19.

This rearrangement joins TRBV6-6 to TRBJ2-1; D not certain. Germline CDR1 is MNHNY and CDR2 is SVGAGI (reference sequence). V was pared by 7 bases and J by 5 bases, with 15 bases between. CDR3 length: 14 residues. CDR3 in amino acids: CASTVGLTNNEQFF. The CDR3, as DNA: TGTGCCAGCACCGTTGGGCTTACAAACAATGAGCAGTTCTTC.

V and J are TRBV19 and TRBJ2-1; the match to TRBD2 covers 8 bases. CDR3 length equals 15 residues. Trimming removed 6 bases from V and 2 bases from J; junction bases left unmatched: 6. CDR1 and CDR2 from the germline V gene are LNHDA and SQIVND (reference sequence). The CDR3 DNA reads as TGTGCCAGTAGGAAAGCGGGGGTCACCTACAATGAGCAGTTCTTC. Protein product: CASRKAGVTYNEQFF.

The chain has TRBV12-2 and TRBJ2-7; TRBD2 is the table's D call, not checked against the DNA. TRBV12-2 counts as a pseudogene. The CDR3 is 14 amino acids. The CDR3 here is CASRPPGGTYEQYF. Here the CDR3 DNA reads TGTGCAAGTCGCCCCCCCGGGGGGACCTACGAGCAGTACTTC.

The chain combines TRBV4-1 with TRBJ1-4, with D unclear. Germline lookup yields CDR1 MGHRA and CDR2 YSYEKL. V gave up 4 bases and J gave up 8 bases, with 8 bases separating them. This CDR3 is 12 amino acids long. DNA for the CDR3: TGCGCCAGCAGCCCCCAGCGGGAAAAACTGTTTTTT. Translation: CASSPQREKLFF.

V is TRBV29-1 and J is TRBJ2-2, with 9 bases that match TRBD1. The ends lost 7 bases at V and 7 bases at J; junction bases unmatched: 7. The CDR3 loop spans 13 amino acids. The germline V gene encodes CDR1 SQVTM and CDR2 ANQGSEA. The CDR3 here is CSGAGQGVGELFF. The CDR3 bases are TGCAGCGGCGCGGGACAGGGAGTCGGGGAGCTGTTTTTT.

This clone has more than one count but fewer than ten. Here the CDR3 DNA reads TGTGCCAGTAGTCAACAGGGGGCGAGCAATCAGCCCCAGCATTTT. Translation gives CASSQQGASNQPQHF. V is TRBV19 and J is TRBJ1-5; TRBD1 aligns across 9 bases. CDR1 is LNHDA, CDR2 SQIVND, per germline (reference sequence). The trim removed 5 bases at V and 1 base at J, leaving 3 bases unmatched. The CDR3 has 15 amino acids.

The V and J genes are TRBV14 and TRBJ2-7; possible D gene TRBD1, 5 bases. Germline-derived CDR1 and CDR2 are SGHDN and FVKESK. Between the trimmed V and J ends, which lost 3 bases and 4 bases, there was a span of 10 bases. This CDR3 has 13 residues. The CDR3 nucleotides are TGTGCCAGCAGCCAGGGAAGACAGTACGAGCAGTACTTC. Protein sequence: CASSQGRQYEQYF.

The CDR3 protein is CASSPGLTSTDTQYF. The CDR3 region has the DNA TGTGCCAGCAGCCCGGGACTTACTAGCACAGATACGCAGTATTTT. The chain uses TRBV6-6 and TRBJ2-3; a weak D match, TRBD2 (6 bases). V was pared by 6 bases and J by 0 bases, with 13 bases between. The CDR3 is 15 residues long. Germline V gene sequence: CDR1 MNHNY, CDR2 SVGAGI (reference sequence).

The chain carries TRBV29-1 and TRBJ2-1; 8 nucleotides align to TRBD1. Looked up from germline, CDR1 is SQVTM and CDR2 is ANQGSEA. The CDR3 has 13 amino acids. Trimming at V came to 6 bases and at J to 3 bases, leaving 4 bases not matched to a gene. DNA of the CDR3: TGCAGCGTGGGGACAGGTGACTACAATGAGCAGTTCTTC. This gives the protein CSVGTGDYNEQFF.

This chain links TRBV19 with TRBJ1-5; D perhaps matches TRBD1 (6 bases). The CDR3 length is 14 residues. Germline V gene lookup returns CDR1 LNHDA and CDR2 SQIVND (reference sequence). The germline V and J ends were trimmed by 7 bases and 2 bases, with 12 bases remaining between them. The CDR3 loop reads CASTLGGGNQPQHF. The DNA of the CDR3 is TGTGCCAGTACCTTAGGGGGAGGCAATCAGCCCCAGCATTTT.

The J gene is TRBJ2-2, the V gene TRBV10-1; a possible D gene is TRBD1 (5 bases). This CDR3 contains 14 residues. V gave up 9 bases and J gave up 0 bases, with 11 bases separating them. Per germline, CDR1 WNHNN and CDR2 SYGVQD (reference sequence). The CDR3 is CASTSGSNTGELFF. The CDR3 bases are TGCGCCAGTACCTCAGGGTCGAACACCGGGGAGCTGTTTTTT.

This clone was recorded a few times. For the CDR3, the DNA is TGTGCCAGCAGCTCTTACAGGGTCCAAGACTATGGCTACACCTTC. Translation: CASSSYRVQDYGYTF. The chain links TRBV5-4 to TRBJ1-2, with TRBD1 as a possible D gene (6 bases). CDR3 length equals 15 residues. From germline, CDR1 is SGHNT and CDR2 YYREEE (reference sequence). With 3 bases removed from V and 3 bases from J, the gap between germline ends came to 15 bases. Full variable domain (rest looked up from reference TRBV5-4 and TRBJ1-2): ETGVTQSPTHLIKTRGQQVTLRCSSQSGHNTVSWYQQALGQGPQFIFQYYREEENGRGNFPPRFSGLQFPNYSSELNVNALELDDSALYLCASSSYRVQDYGYTFGSGTRLTVV.

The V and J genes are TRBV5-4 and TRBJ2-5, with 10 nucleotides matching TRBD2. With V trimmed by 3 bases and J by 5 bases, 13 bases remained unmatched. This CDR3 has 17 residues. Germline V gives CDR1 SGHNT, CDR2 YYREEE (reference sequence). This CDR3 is CASSSRHSGGTSETQYF. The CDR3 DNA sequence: TGTGCCAGCAGCTCGAGACATAGCGGGGGGACTTCGGAGACCCAGTACTTC.

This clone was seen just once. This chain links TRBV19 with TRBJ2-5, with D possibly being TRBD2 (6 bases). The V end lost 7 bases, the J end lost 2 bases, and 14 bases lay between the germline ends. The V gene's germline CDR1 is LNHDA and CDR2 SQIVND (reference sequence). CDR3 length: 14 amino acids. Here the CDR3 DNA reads TGTGCCAGTATTGAGGATCGGGGGCAAGAGACCCAGTACTTC. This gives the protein CASIEDRGQETQYF.

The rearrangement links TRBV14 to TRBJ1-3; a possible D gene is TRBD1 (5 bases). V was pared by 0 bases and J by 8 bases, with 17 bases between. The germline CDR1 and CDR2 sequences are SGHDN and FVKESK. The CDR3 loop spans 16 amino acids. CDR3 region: CASSQDSPFRVHTIYF. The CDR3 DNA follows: TGTGCCAGCAGCCAAGATTCCCCTTTCAGGGTGCACACCATATATTTT.

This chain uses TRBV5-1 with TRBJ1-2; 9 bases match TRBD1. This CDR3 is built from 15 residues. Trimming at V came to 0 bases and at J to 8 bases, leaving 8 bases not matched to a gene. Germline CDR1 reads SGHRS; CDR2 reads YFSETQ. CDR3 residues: CASSLDPGQGGGYTF. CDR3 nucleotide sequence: TGCGCCAGCAGCTTGGATCCGGGACAGGGTGGGGGCTACACCTTC. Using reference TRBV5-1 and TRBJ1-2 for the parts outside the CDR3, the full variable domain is KAGVTQTPRYLIKTRGQQVTLSCSPISGHRSVSWYQQTPGQGLQFLFEYFSETQRNKGNFPGRFSGRQFSNSRSEMNVSTLELGDSALYLCASSLDPGQGGGYTFGSGTRLTVV.

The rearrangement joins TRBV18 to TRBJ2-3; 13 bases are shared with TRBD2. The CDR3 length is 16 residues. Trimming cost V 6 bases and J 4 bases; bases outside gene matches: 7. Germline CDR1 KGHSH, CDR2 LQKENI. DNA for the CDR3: TGTGCCAGCTCCCCTGGACTAGCGGGGGAGGCAGATACGCAGTATTTT. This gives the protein CASSPGLAGEADTQYF.

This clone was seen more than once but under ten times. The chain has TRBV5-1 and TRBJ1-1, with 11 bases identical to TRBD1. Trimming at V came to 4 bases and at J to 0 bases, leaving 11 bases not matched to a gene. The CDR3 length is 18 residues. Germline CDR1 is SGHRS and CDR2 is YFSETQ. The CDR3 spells CASSGGTGGLYMNTEAFF. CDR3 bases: TGCGCCAGCAGCGGCGGGACAGGGGGACTATACATGAACACTGAAGCTTTCTTT.

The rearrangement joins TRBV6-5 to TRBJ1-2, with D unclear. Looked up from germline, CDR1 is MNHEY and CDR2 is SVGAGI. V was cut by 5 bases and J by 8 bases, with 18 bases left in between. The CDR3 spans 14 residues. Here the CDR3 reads CASSTREAPTGYTF. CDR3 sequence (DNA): TGTGCCAGCAGTACCCGGGAGGCGCCCACAGGCTACACCTTC.

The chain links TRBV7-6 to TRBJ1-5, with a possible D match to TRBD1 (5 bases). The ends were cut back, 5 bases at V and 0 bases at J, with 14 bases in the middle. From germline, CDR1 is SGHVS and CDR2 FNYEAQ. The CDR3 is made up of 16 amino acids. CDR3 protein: CASSGGRGFSNQPQHF. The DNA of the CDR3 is TGTGCCAGCAGCGGCGGAAGGGGCTTTAGCAATCAGCCCCAGCATTTT.

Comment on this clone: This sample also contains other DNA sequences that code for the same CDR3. CDR3 in DNA: TGTGCCAGCAGCCAAGGGGCAAACACTGAAGCTTTCTTT. Translated: CASSQGANTEAFF. The rearrangement joins TRBV3-1 (or the pseudogene TRBV3-2) to TRBJ1-1; D remains ambiguous. Trimming left V 1 base short and J 2 bases short, with 5 bases between. The CDR3 is 13 amino acids. Germline V CDR1 and CDR2: LGHDT, YNNKEL (reference sequence).

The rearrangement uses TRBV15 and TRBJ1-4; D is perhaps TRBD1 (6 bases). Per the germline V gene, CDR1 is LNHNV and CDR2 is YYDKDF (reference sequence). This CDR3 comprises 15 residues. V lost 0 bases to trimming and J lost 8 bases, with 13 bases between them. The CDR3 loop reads CATSREGGLQEKLFF. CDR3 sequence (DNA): TGTGCCACCAGCAGAGAGGGGGGGCTCCAGGAAAAACTGTTTTTT.

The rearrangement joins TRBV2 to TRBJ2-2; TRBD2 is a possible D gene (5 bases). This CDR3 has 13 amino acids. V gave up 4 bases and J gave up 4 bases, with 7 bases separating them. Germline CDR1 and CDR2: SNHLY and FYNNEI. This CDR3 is CASSVASTGELFF. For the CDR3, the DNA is TGTGCCAGCAGTGTAGCGAGCACCGGGGAGCTGTTTTTT.

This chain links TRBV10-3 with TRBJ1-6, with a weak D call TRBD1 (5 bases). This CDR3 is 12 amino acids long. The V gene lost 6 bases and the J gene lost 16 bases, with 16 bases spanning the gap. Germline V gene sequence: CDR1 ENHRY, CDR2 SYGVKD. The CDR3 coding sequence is TGTGCCATCAGGGTCCTTGGGGGGTTTCTCCACTTT. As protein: CAIRVLGGFLHF.

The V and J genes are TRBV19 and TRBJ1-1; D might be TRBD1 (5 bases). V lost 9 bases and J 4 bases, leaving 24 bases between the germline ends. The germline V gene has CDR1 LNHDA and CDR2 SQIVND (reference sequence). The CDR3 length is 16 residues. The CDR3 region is CASRREGERGVTEAFF. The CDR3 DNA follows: TGTGCCAGCCGACGGGAAGGGGAGCGGGGCGTCACTGAAGCTTTCTTT.

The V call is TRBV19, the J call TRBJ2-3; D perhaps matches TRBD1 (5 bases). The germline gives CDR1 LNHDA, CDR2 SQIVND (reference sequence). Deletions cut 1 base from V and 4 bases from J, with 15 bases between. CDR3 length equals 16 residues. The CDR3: CASSIASGSMPDTQYF. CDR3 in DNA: TGTGCCAGTAGTATAGCTTCAGGGTCAATGCCAGATACGCAGTATTTT.

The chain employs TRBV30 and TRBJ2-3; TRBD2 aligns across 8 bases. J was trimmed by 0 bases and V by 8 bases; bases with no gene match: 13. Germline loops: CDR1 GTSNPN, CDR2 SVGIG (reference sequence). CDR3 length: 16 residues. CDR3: CARARGGRSSTDTQYF. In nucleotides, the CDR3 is TGTGCCCGCGCTCGGGGGGGCCGATCCAGCACAGATACGCAGTATTTT.

The CDR3 spells CASRNYRDRAYEQYF. As DNA, the CDR3 is TGTGCCAGCAGGAATTACCGGGACAGGGCCTACGAGCAGTACTTC. V usage is TRBV11-2 and J usage is TRBJ2-7, with TRBD1 matching 9 bases. The CDR3 is 15 residues long. Germline V lookup: CDR1 SGHAT, CDR2 FQNNGV. The J segment lost 2 bases and the V segment lost 6 bases, leaving 8 bases of the junction unmatched. The complete variable domain, with remaining parts taken from reference TRBV11-2 and TRBJ2-7, reads EAGVAQSPRYKIIEKRQSVAFWCNPISGHATLYWYQQILGQGPKLLIQFQNNGVVDDSQLPKDRFSAERLKGVDSTLKIQPAKLEDSAVYLCASRNYRDRAYEQYFGPGTRLTVT.

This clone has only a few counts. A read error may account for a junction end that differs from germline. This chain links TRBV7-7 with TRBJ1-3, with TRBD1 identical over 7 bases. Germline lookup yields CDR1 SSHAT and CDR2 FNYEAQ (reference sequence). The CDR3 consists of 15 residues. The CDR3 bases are TGTGCTAGCAGCTTGTCGGCAGGGGGTGGAAACACCATATATTTT. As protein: CASSLSAGGGNTIYF.

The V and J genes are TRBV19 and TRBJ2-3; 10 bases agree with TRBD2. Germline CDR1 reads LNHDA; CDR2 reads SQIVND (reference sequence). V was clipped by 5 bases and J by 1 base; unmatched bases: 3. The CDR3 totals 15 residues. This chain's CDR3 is CASSATSGGTDTQYF. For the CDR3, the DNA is TGTGCCAGTAGTGCCACTAGCGGGGGCACAGATACGCAGTATTTT. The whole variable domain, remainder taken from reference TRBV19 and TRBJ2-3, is DGGITQSPKYLFRKEGQNVTLSCEQNLNHDAMYWYRQDPGQGLRLIYYSQIVNDFQKGDIAEGYSVSREKKESFPLTVTSAQKNPTAFYLCASSATSGGTDTQYFGPGTRLTVL.

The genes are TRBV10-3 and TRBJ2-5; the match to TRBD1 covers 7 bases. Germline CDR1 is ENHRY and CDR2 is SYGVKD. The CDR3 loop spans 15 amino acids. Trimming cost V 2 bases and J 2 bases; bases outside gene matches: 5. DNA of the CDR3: TGTGCCATCAGTGAGAGGGGACAGTTGCAAGAGACCCAGTACTTC. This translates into CAISERGQLQETQYF.